In its sample, the clone carrying this TCR beta chain was seen many times. Its specificity is unknown. V lost 2 bases and J 3 bases, leaving 4 bases between the germline ends. This CDR3 is 12 amino acids long. In germline, CDR1 is MDHEN, CDR2 SYDVKM. This specimen comes from a study of T cell repertoires in cytomegalovirus infection. Study-level information: Indicated by public TCR beta signatures were CMV infection and matching HLA type.

Study-wide points: People with CMV and the relevant HLA were identified by cumulative public TCR beta family frequency. HLA-C-restricted TCR beta clonotypes specific for CMV led the ex vivo response.

TCRdb used MiXCR to reprocess the reads, holding one entry per CDR3 protein. The table shows hundreds of thousands of distinct CDR3 sequences, with roughly a tenth occurring only once. The TCR comes from a human donor in good health (CMV status not recorded). Some clones in this sample may be carry-over from other donors' samples. The sequencing sample was made of PBMCs. This chain uses TRBV28 with TRBJ1-1; D gene unclear. This CDR3 is CASSLQDTEAFF. The CDR3 bases are TGTGCCAGCAGTTTACAGGACACTGAAGCTTTCTTT.